The source of this T cell receptor beta chain is a study of PD-L1 blockade in urothelial cancer. Background on the study: Blood drawn 3 weeks (second dose) and 6 weeks after treatment start was analyzed. Peripheral blood specimens exhibited a median yield of about 140,000 T cells.

As to this clone: Its cognate antigen is unknown.

The assay was immunoSEQ multiplex PCR, and TCRdb's table has in-frame clones only and misses some. The table has around 110,000 clones, 80% to 90% seen once. Germline V gives CDR1 MNHNS, CDR2 SASEGT. The CDR3 has 16 residues. The V gene lost 0 bases and the J gene lost 4 bases, with 13 bases spanning the gap. The time point was: peripheral blood 6 weeks after treatment start. Study-level points and caveats: Better survival was predicted when blood TCR clonality before treatment fell below the median. Durable-benefit cases showed more tumor-associated blood clone expansion at 3 weeks.

This sample comprised PBMCs, obtained around atezolizumab (anti-PD-L1) treatment. The TCR was taken from a man in his fifties or sixties with urothelial cancer. The chain recombines TRBV6-1 with TRBJ1-3; D is possibly TRBD1 (5 bases). This chain's CDR3 is CASSEAVRVAGNTIYF. The CDR3 nucleotides are TGTGCCAGCAGTGAAGCCGTCAGGGTCGCCGGAAACACCATATATTTT.